This TCR beta chain came from a study of T cell responses to AZD1222 COVID-19 vaccine. Study-level results: At study baseline, merely five or six AZD1222 recipients were seropositive. A mostly white British donor set with more females was recruited, and clonal diversity was possibly underestimated.

TCRdb's copy holds only in-frame clones and misses some; the assay was immunoSEQ multiplex PCR. The sample holds over 95,000 clones, roughly 90% seen once. The CDR3 runs 16 residues. Germline V gene lookup returns CDR1 SGHVS and CDR2 FQNEAQ. V shed 3 bases and J shed 0 bases, with 15 bases lying between them. Regarding this clone: Its antigen is as yet unknown.

Second-dose intervals of approximately 4 or approximately 12 weeks were pooled. The receptor comes from an adult who received the AZD1222 COVID-19 vaccine. This rearrangement joins TRBV7-8 to TRBJ2-7; TRBD2 might be the D (6 bases). The sequencing used peripheral blood, collected 28 days after the second AZD1222 dose. The CDR3 loop reads CASSLWTTSSSYEQYF. CDR3 sequence (DNA): TGTGCCAGCAGCTTGTGGACTACCTCGAGCTCCTACGAGCAGTACTTC.